The rows below give T cell receptor beta chains drawn from one sample of a study. TCRdb re-analysed the 5' RACE reads in MiXCR, keeping a single row per CDR3 protein. The sample has over 55,000 distinct CDR3 sequences, about 31% seen once. Sequences were obtained from tumor-infiltrating naive CD4+ T cells sorted from the breast tumor. The receptors here all came from a female donor with breast cancer. Both conserved end residues are part of each CDR3. The D gene is left open where the match is weak. Clone sizes are given selectively: once, few, many, or a class where the clone is expanded.

V gene: TRBV3-1; J gene: TRBJ2-2; clone size: NA; D gene: NA; CDR3 protein: CASMNREYTGELFF; CDR3 DNA: TGTGCCAGCATGAACAGAGAGTACACCGGGGAGCTGTTTTTT
V gene: TRBV7-2; J gene: TRBJ2-3; clone size: many; D gene: TRBD2; CDR3 protein: CASSLVRLAGTDTQYF; CDR3 DNA: TGTGCCAGCAGCTTAGTCAGGCTAGCGGGGACAGATACGCAGTATTTT
V gene: TRBV20-1; J gene: TRBJ2-3; clone size: NA; D gene: NA; CDR3 protein: CSATVFLKDTQYF; CDR3 DNA: TGCAGTGCTACAGTGTTCCTCAAGGATACGCAGTATTTT
V gene: TRBV4-1; J gene: TRBJ1-2; clone size: NA; D gene: NA; CDR3 protein: CASGPGGHGYTF; CDR3 DNA: TGCGCCAGCGGCCCCGGAGGCCATGGCTACACCTTC
V gene: TRBV4-3; J gene: TRBJ2-2; clone size: NA; D gene: TRBD2; CDR3 protein: CASSQASGGGPTGELFF; CDR3 DNA: TGCGCCAGCAGCCAAGCGAGCGGCGGGGGACCCACCGGGGAGCTGTTTTTT
V gene: TRBV20-1; J gene: TRBJ2-2; clone size: few; D gene: TRBD2; CDR3 protein: CSARDGLAGPTGELFF; CDR3 DNA: TGCAGTGCTAGAGATGGACTAGCGGGACCCACCGGGGAGCTGTTTTTT
V gene: TRBV11-1; J gene: TRBJ1-6; clone size: NA; D gene: NA; CDR3 protein: CASSSTDSENSPLHF; CDR3 DNA: TGTGCCAGCAGTTCAACGGACAGCGAGAATTCACCCCTCCACTTT
V gene: TRBV28; J gene: TRBJ1-5; clone size: NA; D gene: NA; CDR3 protein: CASSGGVSNQPQHF; CDR3 DNA: TGTGCCAGCAGTGGGGGGGTAAGCAATCAGCCCCAGCATTTT
V gene: TRBV30; J gene: TRBJ1-1; clone size: NA; D gene: NA; CDR3 protein: CAWSVGAEGEAFF; CDR3 DNA: TGTGCCTGGAGTGTAGGCGCGGAGGGGGAAGCTTTCTTT
V gene: TRBV5-1; J gene: TRBJ2-5; clone size: NA; D gene: NA; CDR3 protein: CASSLGQTQETQYF; CDR3 DNA: TGCGCCAGCAGCTTGGGACAAACCCAAGAGACCCAGTACTTC
V gene: TRBV15; J gene: TRBJ2-7; clone size: NA; D gene: NA; CDR3 protein: CATSKYLGDEQYF; CDR3 DNA: TGTGCCACCAGCAAATATTTAGGGGACGAGCAGTACTTC
V gene: TRBV7-6; J gene: TRBJ2-2; clone size: many; D gene: NA; CDR3 protein: CASSLRDYTGELFF; CDR3 DNA: TGTGCCAGCAGCTTAAGGGACTACACCGGGGAGCTGTTTTTT
V gene: TRBV5-1; J gene: TRBJ2-1; clone size: many; D gene: TRBD2; CDR3 protein: CASSSTSGTPNEQFF; CDR3 DNA: TGCGCCAGCAGCTCGACTAGCGGAACACCAAATGAGCAGTTCTTC
V gene: TRBV6-2/TRBV6-3; J gene: TRBJ2-4; clone size: few; D gene: NA; CDR3 protein: CASSWTENIQYF; CDR3 DNA: TGTGCCAGCAGCTGGACAGAAAACATTCAGTACTTC
V gene: TRBV5-1; J gene: TRBJ2-6; clone size: NA; D gene: NA; CDR3 protein: CASSNKDGAVANVLTF; CDR3 DNA: TGCGCCAGCAGCAACAAGGACGGTGCCGTGGCCAACGTCCTGACTTTC
V gene: TRBV20-1; J gene: TRBJ2-2; clone size: few; D gene: NA; CDR3 protein: CSFSIPSGELFF; CDR3 DNA: TGCAGTTTTTCGATTCCGAGCGGGGAGCTGTTTTTT
V gene: TRBV5-1; J gene: TRBJ1-4; clone size: NA; D gene: NA; CDR3 protein: CASRPAENEKLFF; CDR3 DNA: TGCGCCAGCAGACCTGCGGAAAATGAAAAACTGTTTTTT
V gene: TRBV6-6; J gene: TRBJ2-7; clone size: NA; D gene: NA; CDR3 protein: CASSYRRSEQYF; CDR3 DNA: TGTGCCAGCAGTTACCGTCGAAGCGAGCAGTACTTC
V gene: TRBV5-1; J gene: TRBJ1-5; clone size: NA; D gene: TRBD1; CDR3 protein: CASSLEDRSQPQHF; CDR3 DNA: TGCGCCAGCAGCTTGGAGGACAGGAGTCAGCCCCAGCATTTT
V gene: TRBV6-6; J gene: TRBJ1-6; clone size: few; D gene: NA; CDR3 protein: CASTSLSGVNSPLHF; CDR3 DNA: TGTGCCAGCACTTCTTTGTCAGGCGTAAATTCACCCCTCCACTTT
V gene: TRBV4-2; J gene: TRBJ1-3; clone size: few; D gene: NA; CDR3 protein: CASSSTDRLTGNTIYF; CDR3 DNA: TGTGCCAGCAGCTCTACAGACAGACTTACTGGAAACACCATATATTTT
V gene: TRBV5-1; J gene: TRBJ1-2; clone size: NA; D gene: NA; CDR3 protein: CASSLEFGSVTGNNYGYTF; CDR3 DNA: TGCGCCAGCAGCTTGGAATTTGGGTCAGTTACAGGGAACAACTATGGCTACACCTTC
V gene: TRBV5-1; J gene: TRBJ2-5; clone size: many; D gene: NA; CDR3 protein: CATARDGSEETQYF; CDR3 DNA: TGCGCCACCGCTAGGGACGGCTCGGAAGAGACCCAGTACTTC
V gene: TRBV15; J gene: TRBJ1-4; clone size: NA; D gene: NA; CDR3 protein: CATGIEQGLNEKLFF; CDR3 DNA: TGTGCCACCGGGATTGAACAGGGACTTAATGAAAAACTGTTTTTT
V gene: TRBV29-1; J gene: TRBJ2-5; clone size: NA; D gene: NA; CDR3 protein: CSVDGTPGATQYF; CDR3 DNA: TGCAGCGTTGATGGGACTCCCGGCGCGACCCAGTACTTC
V gene: TRBV5-6; J gene: TRBJ1-1; clone size: NA; D gene: NA; CDR3 protein: CASRHLNTEAFF; CDR3 DNA: TGTGCCAGCAGACACCTGAACACTGAAGCTTTCTTT
V gene: TRBV4-2; J gene: TRBJ1-2; clone size: NA; D gene: NA; CDR3 protein: CASSRKSTHNGYTF; CDR3 DNA: TGTGCCAGCAGCCGAAAATCAACCCACAATGGCTACACCTTC
V gene: TRBV6-1; J gene: TRBJ1-2; clone size: NA; D gene: NA; CDR3 protein: CASSEPSDLYGYTF; CDR3 DNA: TGTGCCAGCAGTGAACCGAGCGACCTCTATGGCTACACCTTC
V gene: TRBV5-4; J gene: TRBJ1-6; clone size: NA; D gene: NA; CDR3 protein: CASSSRGDNNSPLHF; CDR3 DNA: TGTGCCAGCAGCTCTAGGGGAGATAATAATTCACCCCTCCACTTT
V gene: TRBV6-6; J gene: TRBJ1-1; clone size: NA; D gene: NA; CDR3 protein: CASRPFQGKAFF; CDR3 DNA: TGTGCCAGTAGACCTTTTCAGGGGAAAGCTTTCTTT
V gene: TRBV6-5; J gene: TRBJ1-2; clone size: NA; D gene: TRBD1; CDR3 protein: CASARDRGKYTF; CDR3 DNA: TGTGCCAGTGCCCGGGACAGGGGAAAATACACCTTC
V gene: TRBV6-2/TRBV6-3; J gene: TRBJ2-7; clone size: NA; D gene: NA; CDR3 protein: CASSYGSPNLYEQYF; CDR3 DNA: TGTGCCAGCAGTTACGGCTCCCCCAATCTCTACGAGCAGTACTTC
V gene: TRBV28; J gene: TRBJ2-1; clone size: NA; D gene: TRBD2; CDR3 protein: CASSSSGRVFF; CDR3 DNA: TGTGCCAGCAGTTCCAGCGGGAGGGTGTTCTTC
V gene: TRBV25-1; J gene: TRBJ1-6; clone size: NA; D gene: TRBD1; CDR3 protein: CASTEGARDSPLHF; CDR3 DNA: TGTGCCAGCACTGAGGGGGCGCGTGATTCACCCCTCCACTTT
V gene: TRBV12-3/TRBV12-4; J gene: TRBJ1-6; clone size: many; D gene: NA; CDR3 protein: CASRGSLDSPLHF; CDR3 DNA: TGTGCCAGCAGAGGGTCTCTTGATTCACCCCTCCACTTT
V gene: TRBV7-9; J gene: TRBJ2-1; clone size: NA; D gene: NA; CDR3 protein: CASSGDLYNEQFF; CDR3 DNA: TGTGCCAGCAGCGGGGACTTGTACAATGAGCAGTTCTTC
V gene: TRBV13; J gene: TRBJ2-1; clone size: NA; D gene: TRBD2; CDR3 protein: CASSLGGLAAYNEQFF; CDR3 DNA: TGTGCCAGCAGCTTAGGGGGACTAGCGGCTTACAATGAGCAGTTCTTC